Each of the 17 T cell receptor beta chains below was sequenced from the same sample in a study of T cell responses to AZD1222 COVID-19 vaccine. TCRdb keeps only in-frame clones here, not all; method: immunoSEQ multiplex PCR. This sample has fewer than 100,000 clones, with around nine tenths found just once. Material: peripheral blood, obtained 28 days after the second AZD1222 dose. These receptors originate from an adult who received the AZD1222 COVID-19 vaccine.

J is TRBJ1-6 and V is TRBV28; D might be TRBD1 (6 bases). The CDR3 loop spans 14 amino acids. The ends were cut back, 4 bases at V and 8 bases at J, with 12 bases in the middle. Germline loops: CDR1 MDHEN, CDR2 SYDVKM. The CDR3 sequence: CASSSGHSHSPLHF. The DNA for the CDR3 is TGTGCCAGCAGTTCGGGACATTCTCATTCACCCCTCCACTTT. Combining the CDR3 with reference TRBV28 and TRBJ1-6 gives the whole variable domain DVKVTQSSRYLVKRTGEKVFLECVQDMDHENMFWYRQDPGLGLRLIYFSYDVKMKEKGDIPEGYSVSREKKERFSLILESASTNQTSMYLCASSSGHSHSPLHFGNGTRLTVT.

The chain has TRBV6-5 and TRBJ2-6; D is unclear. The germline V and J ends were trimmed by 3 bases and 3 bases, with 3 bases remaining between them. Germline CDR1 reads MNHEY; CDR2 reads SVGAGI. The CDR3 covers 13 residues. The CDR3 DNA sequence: TGTGCCAGCAGTTATGGTGGGGCCAACGTCCTGACTTTC. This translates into CASSYGGANVLTF.

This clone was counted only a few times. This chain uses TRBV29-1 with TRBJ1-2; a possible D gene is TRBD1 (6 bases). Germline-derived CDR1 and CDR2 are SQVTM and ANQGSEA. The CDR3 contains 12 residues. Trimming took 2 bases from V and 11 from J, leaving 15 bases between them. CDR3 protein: CSVENFGQKYTF. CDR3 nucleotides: TGCAGCGTTGAAAACTTTGGACAGAAGTACACCTTC.

CDR3 nucleotide sequence: TGTGCCAGCACCTATCGGACCGCCATAGGGGAGCTGTTTTTT. It specifies CASTYRTAIGELFF. The chain recombines TRBV7-9 with TRBJ2-2, with D uncertain. The CDR3 loop spans 14 amino acids. Per germline, CDR1 SEHNR and CDR2 FQNEAQ (reference sequence). V shed 7 bases and J shed 8 bases, with 17 bases lying between them.

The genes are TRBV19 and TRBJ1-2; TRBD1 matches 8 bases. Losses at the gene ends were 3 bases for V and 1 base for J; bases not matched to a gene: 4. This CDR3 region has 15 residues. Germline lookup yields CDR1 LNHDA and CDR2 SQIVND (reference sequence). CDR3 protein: CASSITGGGNYGYTF. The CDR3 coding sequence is TGTGCCAGTAGTATTACAGGGGGGGGTAACTATGGCTACACCTTC. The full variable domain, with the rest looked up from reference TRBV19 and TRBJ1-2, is DGGITQSPKYLFRKEGQNVTLSCEQNLNHDAMYWYRQDPGQGLRLIYYSQIVNDFQKGDIAEGYSVSREKKESFPLTVTSAQKNPTAFYLCASSITGGGNYGYTFGSGTRLTVV.

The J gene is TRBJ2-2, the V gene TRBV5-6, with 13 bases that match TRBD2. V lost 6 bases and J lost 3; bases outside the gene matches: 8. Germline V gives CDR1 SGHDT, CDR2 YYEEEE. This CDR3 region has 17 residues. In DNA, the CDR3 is TGTGCCAGCACCTCAACTAGCGGGGGGGCCGACACCGGGGAGCTGTTTTTT. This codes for CASTSTSGGADTGELFF.

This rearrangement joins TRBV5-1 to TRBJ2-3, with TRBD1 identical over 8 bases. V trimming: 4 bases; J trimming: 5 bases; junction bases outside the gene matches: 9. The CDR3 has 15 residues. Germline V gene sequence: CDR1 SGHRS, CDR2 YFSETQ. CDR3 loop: CASSEDRVVGDTQYF. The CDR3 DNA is TGCGCCAGCAGCGAGGACAGGGTTGTAGGAGATACGCAGTATTTT. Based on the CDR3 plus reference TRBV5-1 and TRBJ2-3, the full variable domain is KAGVTQTPRYLIKTRGQQVTLSCSPISGHRSVSWYQQTPGQGLQFLFEYFSETQRNKGNFPGRFSGRQFSNSRSEMNVSTLELGDSALYLCASSEDRVVGDTQYFGPGTRLTVL.

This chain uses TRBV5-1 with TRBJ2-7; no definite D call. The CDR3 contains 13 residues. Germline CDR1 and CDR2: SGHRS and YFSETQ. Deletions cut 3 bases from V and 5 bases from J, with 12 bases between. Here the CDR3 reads CASSSPQPNEQYF. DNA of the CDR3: TGCGCCAGCAGCTCCCCCCAGCCCAACGAGCAGTACTTC.

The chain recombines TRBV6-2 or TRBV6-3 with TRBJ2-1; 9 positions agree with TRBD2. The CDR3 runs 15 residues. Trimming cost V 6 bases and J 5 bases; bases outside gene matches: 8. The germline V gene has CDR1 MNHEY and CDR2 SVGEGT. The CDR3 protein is CASRPLAGRHNEQFF. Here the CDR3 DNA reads TGTGCCAGCAGACCTCTAGCGGGGAGGCACAATGAGCAGTTCTTC.

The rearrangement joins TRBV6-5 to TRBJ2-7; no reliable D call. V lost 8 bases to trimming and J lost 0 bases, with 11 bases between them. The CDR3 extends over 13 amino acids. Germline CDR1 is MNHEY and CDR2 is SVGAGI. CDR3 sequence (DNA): TGTGCCAGCGACCGGGCCGCCTCCTACGAGCAGTACTTC. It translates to CASDRAASYEQYF.

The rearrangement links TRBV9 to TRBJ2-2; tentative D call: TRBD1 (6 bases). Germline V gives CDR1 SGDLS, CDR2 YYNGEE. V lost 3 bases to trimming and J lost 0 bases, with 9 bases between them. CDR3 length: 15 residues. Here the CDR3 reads CASSEGQTNTGELFF. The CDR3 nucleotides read TGTGCCAGCAGCGAGGGACAAACGAACACCGGGGAGCTGTTTTTT.

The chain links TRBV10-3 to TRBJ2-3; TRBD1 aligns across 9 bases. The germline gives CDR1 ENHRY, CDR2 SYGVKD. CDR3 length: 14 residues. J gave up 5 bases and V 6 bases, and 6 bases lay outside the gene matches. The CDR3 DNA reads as TGTGCCATCAGCTGGACAGGGGCCGGAGATACGCAGTATTTT. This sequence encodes CAISWTGAGDTQYF.

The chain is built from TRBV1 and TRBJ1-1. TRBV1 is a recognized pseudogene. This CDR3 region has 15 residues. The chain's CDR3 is CTSSQDRRENTEAFF. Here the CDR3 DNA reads TGCACCAGCAGCCAAGATAGGCGGGAGAACACTGAAGCTTTCTTT.

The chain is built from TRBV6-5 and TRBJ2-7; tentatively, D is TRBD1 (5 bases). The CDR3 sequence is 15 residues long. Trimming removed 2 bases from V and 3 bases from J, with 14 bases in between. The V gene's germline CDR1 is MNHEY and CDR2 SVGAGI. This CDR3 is CASSYSGRVGYEQYF. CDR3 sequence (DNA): TGTGCCAGCAGTTACAGTGGCAGGGTGGGCTACGAGCAGTACTTC.

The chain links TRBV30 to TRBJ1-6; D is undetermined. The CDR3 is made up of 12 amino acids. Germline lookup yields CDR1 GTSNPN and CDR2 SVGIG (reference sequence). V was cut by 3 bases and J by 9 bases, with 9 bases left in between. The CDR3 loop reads CAWRWVGSPLHF. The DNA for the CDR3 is TGTGCCTGGAGATGGGTAGGTTCACCCCTCCACTTT.

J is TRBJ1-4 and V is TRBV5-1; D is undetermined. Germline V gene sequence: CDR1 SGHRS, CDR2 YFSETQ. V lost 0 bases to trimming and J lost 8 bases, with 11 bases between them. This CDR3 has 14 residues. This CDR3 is CASSLGTTSEKLFF. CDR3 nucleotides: TGCGCCAGCAGCTTGGGGACCACCAGCGAAAAACTGTTTTTT.

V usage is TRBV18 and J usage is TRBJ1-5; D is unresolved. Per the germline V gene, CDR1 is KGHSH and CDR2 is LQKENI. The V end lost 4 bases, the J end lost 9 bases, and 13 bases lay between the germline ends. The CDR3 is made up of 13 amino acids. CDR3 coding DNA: TGTGCCAGCTCACAACTGAACACCGGGCCCCAGCATTTT. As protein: CASSQLNTGPQHF.